This T cell receptor beta chain was identified in a study of early T cells in non-severe SARS-CoV-2 infection (dated by TCRdb to about 2021). Looking at the study overall: TCR sequencing used bulk RNA from unsorted whole blood, so alpha and beta chains could not be paired. Paper-wide results and their limitations: VDJdb matching was skewed toward anti-spike CD8 responses, so virus-specific expansions were likely underestimated and private and CD4 specificities were missed.

This clonotype was seen at least ten times. This receptor's antigen is unknown. Base qualities are not recorded, but no much larger clone differs from it by a single base. Reading the germline V gene gives CDR1 SQVTM and CDR2 ANQGSEA. The germline ends are 14 bases apart after V is trimmed by 7 bases and J by 5 bases. The CDR3 runs 12 amino acids, cysteine and phenylalanine included. The kept DNA is CDR3 alone, 36 bases in frame from the first base. Libraries were built with 5' RACE. Sequencing was carried out with a NextSeq 500. Unique molecular identifiers were attached to individual cDNA molecules in the TCR library protocol so that sequencing error and PCR bias could be corrected. Both TCR alpha and beta chains were sequenced, and tight co-correlation was observed between alpha and beta sequence abundances in each sample. The study's own analysis went as follows. Decombinator V4 was used to perform V gene, J gene and CDR3 annotation of TCR sequences. TCRs were defined as expanded if a significant change between any two time points was detected under a Poisson model with p below 0.0001. TCR abundances were normalised to the total number of TCRs sequenced per sample and were expressed as counts per million. MAIT TCRs were defined by TRAV1-2 paired with TRAJ12, TRAJ20 or TRAJ33, and iNKT TCRs by TRAV10 paired with TRAJ18. A search of VDJdb, accessed on 1 November 2021, was run for TCRs annotated to CMV, EBV and SARS-CoV-2, with TCRs annotated for multiple antigens excluded. The public reads were reanalyzed by TCRdb: fastp trimming at Q25, MiXCR alignment, in-frame beta chains only. Entries that share a CDR3 protein sequence are merged under the most common genes and DNA. What appears here as the V and J calls and clone size reflects TCRdb's work, not the paper's. In all, the sample holds around 30,000 distinct CDR3 sequences, and about 4.8% of those were seen once. The ten largest clones capture about a tenth of the sample.

Set within a cohort of healthcare workers in London, UK, this nested case-control study involved weekly PCR testing of nasopharyngeal swabs along with blood sampling. Healthcare workers were enrolled in the week of the UK lockdown, from 23 to 31 March 2020, and were followed every week for up to roughly 16 weeks. Source material: whole blood. Rearrangement joined TRBV29-1 to TRBJ2-5; the D segment could be TRBD1, given 6 matching bases. This sequence originates from an adult who was a healthcare worker with PCR-confirmed SARS-CoV-2 infection or an uninfected control (not recorded which). The CDR3 here reads CSGDGGFETQYF. At the DNA level, the sequence is TGCAGCGGAGATGGGGGCTTCGAGACCCAGTACTTC. The CDR3, completed at both ends by the reference TRBV29-1 and TRBJ2-5 genes, gives the full variable domain SAVISQKPSRDICQRGTSLTIQCQVDSQVTMMFWYRQQPGQSLTLIATANQGSEATYESGFVIDKFPISRPNLTFSTLTVSNMSPEDSSIYLCSGDGGFETQYFGPGTRLLVL.